This passage covers 24 T cell receptor beta chains from one sample sequenced in a study of T cell repertoires in cytomegalovirus infection. TCRdb fed the reads into MiXCR, producing one record per CDR3 protein. This table has approximately 190,000 distinct CDR3 sequences, approximately 28% appearing once. Sequenced input: PBMCs. All receptors come from a human donor in good health (CMV status not recorded). Some clones in this sample may be carry-over from other donors' samples.

This clonotype was observed a few times. The rearrangement joins TRBV19 to TRBJ1-5; D is perhaps TRBD1 (5 bases). With 4 bases removed from V and 2 bases from J, the gap between germline ends came to 12 bases. The CDR3 length is 15 residues. Germline V gene data show CDR1 as LNHDA and CDR2 as SQIVND (reference sequence). DNA of the CDR3: TGTGCCAGTAGTAAACAAGGGGAGGGCAATCAGCCCCAGCATTTT. It translates to CASSKQGEGNQPQHF.

This clonotype showed up just a few times. J is TRBJ2-2 and V is TRBV6-2 or TRBV6-3, with D perhaps TRBD1 or TRBD2 (5 bases each). V gave up 2 bases and J gave up 7 bases, with 11 bases separating them. CDR1 MNHEY and CDR2 SVGEGT come from the germline V gene. The CDR3 runs 14 residues. The CDR3 loop is CASSYGTEGGELFF. The CDR3 coding sequence is TGTGCCAGCAGTTACGGGACCGAAGGCGGGGAGCTGTTTTTT.

CDR3 sequence: CASSYSGSGGVEQFF. In DNA, the CDR3 is TGTGCCAGCAGTTACTCGGGTTCAGGGGGGGTTGAGCAGTTCTTC. This rearrangement joins TRBV6-6 to TRBJ2-1; D may match TRBD1 or TRBD2 (7 bases each). In germline, CDR1 is MNHNY, CDR2 SVGAGI (reference sequence). This CDR3 spans 15 amino acids. V shed 0 bases and J shed 9 bases, with 15 bases lying between them.

CDR3 sequence reads: CASSDGTWGPGANVLTF. Written as DNA, the CDR3 is TGTGCCAGCAGCGACGGGACCTGGGGGCCTGGGGCCAACGTCCTGACTTTC. The V and J genes are TRBV6-1 and TRBJ2-6, with D perhaps TRBD1 (6 bases). This CDR3 region has 17 residues. Germline loops: CDR1 MNHNS, CDR2 SASEGT. The V end was cut by 6 bases, the J end by 2 bases, with 17 bases between.

Only a few counts were recorded for this clonotype. In DNA form, the CDR3 reads TGTGCCAGCAGCAGAAATCGAAACACTGAAGCTTTCTTT. It codes for CASSRNRNTEAFF. V is TRBV7-8 and J is TRBJ1-1, with D uncertain. The length of the CDR3 is 13 residues. V dropped 5 bases and J dropped 2 bases, with 9 bases sitting between them. Germline V gives CDR1 SGHVS, CDR2 FQNEAQ.

V usage is TRBV4-3 and J usage is TRBJ1-1, with a tentative D call TRBD1 (6 bases). Trimming pared 7 bases from V and 0 bases from J, leaving 9 bases between. The CDR3 is 13 residues long. The V gene's germline CDR1 is LGHNA and CDR2 YSLEER. The CDR3 here is CASTKGVNTEAFF. The CDR3 nucleotides are TGCGCCAGCACGAAGGGGGTGAACACTGAAGCTTTCTTT.

This chain uses TRBV6-8 with TRBJ1-1; 12 bases fit TRBD1. Germline values: CDR1 MNHGY, CDR2 SAAAGT. There are 16 residues in the CDR3. With V trimmed by 2 bases and J by 1 base, 2 bases remained unmatched. The CDR3 reads CASSYVGQGANTEAFF. CDR3 in DNA: TGTGCCAGCAGTTACGTGGGACAGGGGGCGAACACTGAAGCTTTCTTT.

This clonotype was seen at least ten times. V and J are TRBV7-3 and TRBJ1-1; TRBD1 matches 7 bases. This CDR3 contains 14 residues. V shed 0 bases and J 5 bases; nucleotides not matched to a gene: 3. Germline V gene data show CDR1 as SGHTA and CDR2 as FQGTGA. The CDR3 sequence: CASSLTHRGTEAFF. The CDR3 coding sequence is TGTGCCAGCAGCTTAACTCACAGGGGAACTGAAGCTTTCTTT.

V gene TRBV7-4 combines with J gene TRBJ2-3; 9 bases match TRBD2. The germline V gene encodes CDR1 SGHVT and CDR2 SQSDAQ. V was pared by 7 bases and J by 0 bases, with 2 bases of the junction left unmatched. The CDR3 sequence is 14 residues long. CDR3 protein: CASKGTSSTDTQYF. The DNA for the CDR3 is TGTGCCAGCAAGGGGACTAGCAGCACAGATACGCAGTATTTT.

V is TRBV18 and J is TRBJ2-1, with no clear D. This CDR3 is built from 15 residues. Germline V lookup: CDR1 KGHSH, CDR2 LQKENI. V was pared by 1 base and J by 0 bases, with 7 bases between. The CDR3 is CASSPRPDSYNEQFF. DNA of the CDR3: TGTGCCAGCTCACCACGGCCGGACTCCTACAATGAGCAGTTCTTC.

The J gene is TRBJ2-5, the V gene TRBV6-2 or TRBV6-3; 10 nucleotides agree with TRBD2. The junction had 17 bases not matched to a gene; V was cut back by 4 bases and J by 3 bases. The CDR3 runs 19 residues. Germline assignment: CDR1 MNHEY and CDR2 SVGEGT. The CDR3 nucleotides are TGTGCCAGCAGTTTAACTCTTCCCCTCGGACTAGCGGACAAAGAGACCCAGTACTTC. Its translation is CASSLTLPLGLADKETQYF.

This clonotype was found a few times. The chain has TRBV2 and TRBJ2-7, with D possibly called TRBD1 or TRBD2 (5 bases each). This CDR3 contains 13 residues. V lost 3 bases, J lost 1 base, and 7 bases lay in between. Looked up from germline, CDR1 is SNHLY and CDR2 is FYNNEI. For the CDR3, the DNA is TGTGCCAGCAGTGACGAGGGGTCCTACGAGCAGTACTTC. As protein: CASSDEGSYEQYF.

This clonotype was detected ten times or more. The CDR3 region has the DNA TGTGCCAGCAGCCCGACAGGGCGCGAAGCTTTCTTT. Encoded protein: CASSPTGREAFF. The chain joins TRBV7-2 to TRBJ1-1, with 7 bases matching TRBD1. Germline V gene data show CDR1 as SGHTA and CDR2 as FQGNSA. Germline trimming cut 5 bases from V and 8 bases from J; bases unmatched to any gene: 5. The CDR3 spans 12 residues.

This clonotype turned up a few times. CDR3 DNA: TGTGCCAGCAGTGAATTCCCACAAGGGCGGAATGAGCAGTTCTTC. It yields the protein CASSEFPQGRNEQFF. The rearrangement uses TRBV2 and TRBJ2-1; D is ambiguous. With 2 bases removed from V and 7 bases from J, the gap between germline ends came to 15 bases. The CDR3 contains 15 residues. The germline V gene has CDR1 SNHLY and CDR2 FYNNEI.

The chain uses TRBV18 and TRBJ2-1; D ambiguous. Germline V lookup: CDR1 KGHSH, CDR2 LQKENI. The CDR3 contains 16 residues. The V end lost 3 bases, the J end lost 4 bases, and 16 bases lay between the germline ends. CDR3 sequence (DNA): TGTGCCAGCTCACCGGCGACTGCTCAATCTTACAATGAGCAGTTCTTC. This translates into CASSPATAQSYNEQFF.

This clonotype has at least ten counts. The V gene is TRBV7-2, the J gene TRBJ2-1, with a weak D call TRBD1 (6 bases). The CDR3 totals 16 residues. Germline CDR1 reads SGHTA; CDR2 reads FQGNSA. V lost 1 base and J 1 base, leaving 11 bases between the germline ends. In nucleotides, the CDR3 is TGTGCCAGCAGCTTAGTGGGGGCAGGATCCTACAATGAGCAGTTCTTC. Its protein product is CASSLVGAGSYNEQFF.

This chain uses TRBV9 with TRBJ2-2; D gene unclear. The germline V gene encodes CDR1 SGDLS and CDR2 YYNGEE. This CDR3 comprises 14 residues. The V end was cut by 4 bases, the J end by 6 bases, with 13 bases between. In nucleotides, the CDR3 is TGTGCCAGCAGCCCCGACTTGGTTCCCGGGGAGCTGTTTTTT. Amino acid sequence: CASSPDLVPGELFF.

This sequence joins TRBV25-1 and TRBJ2-1; no clear D. The germline V gene encodes CDR1 MGHDK and CDR2 SYGVNS. Trimming took 3 bases from V and 10 from J, leaving 7 bases between them. This CDR3 spans 11 amino acids. This CDR3 reads CASSDFEEQFF. CDR3 in DNA: TGTGCCAGCAGTGATTTCGAGGAGCAGTTCTTC.

This clonotype was picked up a small number of times. The CDR3 is CASLNYQGGTGELFF. CDR3 bases: TGTGCCAGCCTTAATTATCAAGGAGGAACTGGGGAGCTGTTTTTT. The V gene is TRBV6-1, the J gene TRBJ2-2, with D possibly TRBD2 on 5 matching bases. The CDR3 extends over 15 amino acids. Germline-derived CDR1 and CDR2 are MNHNS and SASEGT. V was clipped by 8 bases and J by 8 bases, with 21 bases between them.

The gene calls are TRBV5-1 and TRBJ1-4, with D possibly TRBD1 on 6 matching bases. The germline gives CDR1 SGHRS, CDR2 YFSETQ. The CDR3 totals 13 residues. V dropped 4 bases and J dropped 8 bases, with 12 bases sitting between them. CDR3 coding DNA: TGCGCCAGCAGCCCGGGACAAAACGAAAAACTGTTTTTT. It yields the protein CASSPGQNEKLFF.

This clonotype was detected a few times. This sequence joins TRBV6-6 and TRBJ2-7; D is possibly TRBD2 (6 bases). The germline V gene has CDR1 MNHNY and CDR2 SVGAGI (reference sequence). The CDR3 has 14 residues. V lost 4 bases and J 4 bases, leaving 14 bases between the germline ends. The CDR3 region has the DNA TGTGCCAGCAGTTCGCCGCGGGAAGGGTACGAGCAGTACTTC. Its protein is CASSSPREGYEQYF.

The chain recombines TRBV11-2 with TRBJ1-4; perhaps TRBD1 as D (5 bases). V was shortened by 4 bases and J by 4 bases, with 10 bases between the two germline ends. The germline CDR1 and CDR2 sequences are SGHAT and FQNNGV. The CDR3 totals 14 residues. In nucleotides, the CDR3 is TGTGCCAGCAGCTCCGGGACCATTAATGAAAAACTGTTTTTT. It translates to CASSSGTINEKLFF.

The V gene is TRBV20-1, the J gene TRBJ2-7, with TRBD1 matching 9 bases. Germline trimming cut 4 bases from V and 2 bases from J; bases unmatched to any gene: 3. CDR1 DFQATT and CDR2 SNEGSKA come from the germline V gene (reference sequence). This CDR3 is built from 13 residues. This chain's CDR3 is CSATRQGAYEQYF. CDR3 sequence (DNA): TGCAGTGCTACTCGACAGGGGGCCTACGAGCAGTACTTC.

This clonotype showed up just a few times. This chain uses TRBV6-5 with TRBJ1-4; D perhaps matches TRBD1 (6 bases). V was shortened by 6 bases and J by 6 bases, with 17 bases between the two germline ends. In germline, CDR1 is MNHEY, CDR2 SVGAGI. The CDR3 runs to 15 residues. The CDR3 bases are TGTGCCAGCAGAAGTGACAGGAGGAGAGATGAAAAACTGTTTTTT. Its translation: CASRSDRRRDEKLFF.